A selection of T cell receptor beta chains follows, all from one sample in a study of response to subunit inactivated influenza vaccine. MiXCR, applied by TCRdb to the RT-PCR reads, yields one record per CDR3 protein. The sample lists over 800,000 distinct CDR3 sequences, around 20% occurring once. The material sequenced was PBMCs from blood, taken approximately 5 days after vaccination. Receptors were obtained from a man aged 50 or older who received an inactivated influenza vaccine. CDR3s include the opening cysteine and the closing phenylalanine or tryptophan. A D gene is named only where the DNA matches it firmly. Where a row states a size, it is once, few, many or the class of an expanded clone; other rows omit it.

J gene	D gene	clone size	V gene	CDR3 DNA	CDR3 protein
TRBJ2-3	TRBD2	NA	TRBV27	TGTGCCAGCAGTTCCCCTAGCGGGAACACAGATACGCAGTATTTT	CASSSPSGNTDTQYF
TRBJ2-1	NA	few	TRBV6-1	TGTGCCAGCAGTGATGGGGGGCTAGGGAATGAGCAGTTCTTC	CASSDGGLGNEQFF
TRBJ2-2	TRBD1	NA	TRBV28	TGTGCCAACTCGGTTGTCAGATTTAGACCGGGACAGCTCCTTAACACCGGGGAGCTGTTTTTT	CANSVVRFRPGQLLNTGELFF
TRBJ2-2	TRBD2	NA	TRBV5-1	TGCGCCAGCAGCTTGGCGGGACTAGCGGCGAACACCGGGGAGCTGTTTTTT	CASSLAGLAANTGELFF
TRBJ2-7	TRBD1	NA	TRBV10-3	TGTGCCATCAGTGGACAGGGAGCCTACGAGCAGTACTTC	CAISGQGAYEQYF
TRBJ1-1	NA	NA	TRBV29-1	TGCAGCGTGACAAAGACAATTGAAGCTTTCTTT	CSVTKTIEAFF
TRBJ2-1	TRBD2	few	TRBV12-3/TRBV12-4	TGTGCCAGCAGCAGAGCGGGACCCTACAATGAGCAGTTCTTC	CASSRAGPYNEQFF
TRBJ2-3	TRBD2	few	TRBV20-1	TGCAGTGCTCAGCGGGGCTGGGCAGATACGCAGTATTTT	CSAQRGWADTQYF
TRBJ1-3	TRBD1	few	TRBV29-1	TGCAGCGTTGAAGATAGGGGGCCTGGAAACACCATATATTTT	CSVEDRGPGNTIYF
TRBJ2-3	NA	NA	TRBV7-2	TGTGCCAGCAGCTTAGCGAGTGGTGCTCGAAGCACAGATACGCAGTATTTT	CASSLASGARSTDTQYF
TRBJ2-7	TRBD1	NA	TRBV10-1	TGCGCCAGCAGTGAGTCGTGGGGACAGAACCCCTACGAGCAGTACTTC	CASSESWGQNPYEQYF
TRBJ1-1	NA	many	TRBV29-1	TGCAGCGTCCCCGGAGGGGGGCGAGACACTGAAGCTTTCTTT	CSVPGGGRDTEAFF
TRBJ2-5	NA	few	TRBV15	TGTGCCACCAGAAAGAAGGGCCAAGAGACCCAGTACTTC	CATRKKGQETQYF
TRBJ1-2	NA	many	TRBV6-2/TRBV6-3	TGTGCCAGCAGTTACATTCCACGGAGGGGGTATTATGGCTACACCTTC	CASSYIPRRGYYGYTF
TRBJ1-6	NA	few	TRBV5-1	TGCGCCAGCAGGCGCAACCAGGGCTGGAATTCACCCCTCCACTTT	CASRRNQGWNSPLHF
TRBJ2-1	TRBD2	NA	TRBV28	TGTGCCAGCAGTACGTGGCGAATAGCGGGAGGGAACAATGAGCAGTTCTTC	CASSTWRIAGGNNEQFF
TRBJ2-7	TRBD2	few	TRBV9	TGTGCCAGCAGCTGGACTAGCGAGCTAGGCGAGCAGTACTTC	CASSWTSELGEQYF
TRBJ2-1	NA	NA	TRBV27	TGTGCCAGCAGTTTATCGAGGACAGACTACAATGAGCAGTTCTTC	CASSLSRTDYNEQFF